Listed below are T cell receptor beta chains from one sample, sequenced in a study of T cell responses to AZD1222 COVID-19 vaccine. TCRdb keeps only in-frame clones here, not all; method: immunoSEQ multiplex PCR. The sample has some 130,000 clones, roughly 89% seen once; the top ten hold 6.3%. This specimen was peripheral blood, taken on day 0 of AZD1222 vaccination. The receptors stem from an adult in good health. CDR3s include the opening cysteine and the closing phenylalanine or tryptophan. D genes are given only for firm matches.

DNA: TGCGCCAGCAGCCAAGACAGGGGGCCAAATCAGCCCCAGCATTTT
CDR3: CASSQDRGPNQPQHF
V: TRBV4-3
D: TRBD1
J: TRBJ1-5

DNA: TGTGCCAGCTCACCACGTAGGGTCGGACAGGGGAGCACCGGGGAGCTGTTTTTT
CDR3: CASSPRRVGQGSTGELFF
V: TRBV18
D: TRBD1
J: TRBJ2-2

DNA: TGTGCCAGCAGTTTACGGACAGGGTACGGCTACACCTTC
CDR3: CASSLRTGYGYTF
V: TRBV27
D: TRBD1
J: TRBJ1-2

DNA: TGTGCCAGCAGTGGACAGGGTGTTCAGCCCCAGCATTTT
CDR3: CASSGQGVQPQHF
V: TRBV6-6
D: TRBD1
J: TRBJ1-5

DNA: TGTGCCAGCAGTAACCCCTTCGCGGGGGGCCTCACAGATACGCAGTATTTT
CDR3: CASSNPFAGGLTDTQYF
V: TRBV6-2/TRBV6-3
D: TRBD2
J: TRBJ2-3

DNA: TGTGCCAGCGGGACAGTCGCACCCTACGAGCAGTACTTC
CDR3: CASGTVAPYEQYF
V: TRBV2
D: TRBD1
J: TRBJ2-7

DNA: TGTGCCAGCACCCAACGACTAGCTGATACGCAGTATTTT
CDR3: CASTQRLADTQYF
V: TRBV12-3/TRBV12-4
D: TRBD2
J: TRBJ2-3

DNA: TGTGCCTGGACCCACCGGGACAGGGGGGCCTATGGCTACACCTTC
CDR3: CAWTHRDRGAYGYTF
V: TRBV30
D: TRBD1
J: TRBJ1-2

DNA: TGTGCCAGCTCTACAGGGTCGGTCGGGGAGCTGTTTTTT
CDR3: CASSTGSVGELFF
V: TRBV18
D: NA
J: TRBJ2-2

DNA: TGTGCCAGCAGCGTGGGGGGACAGCCTAACTATGGCTACACCTTC
CDR3: CASSVGGQPNYGYTF
V: TRBV9
D: TRBD1
J: TRBJ1-2

DNA: TGTGCCAGCAGCAAAGGGTCCCTGGGATACGAGCAGTACTTC
CDR3: CASSKGSLGYEQYF
V: TRBV9
D: NA
J: TRBJ2-7

DNA: TGTGCCAGAAGCTCCCCCGGGGAGCTGTTTTTT
CDR3: CARSSPGELFF
V: TRBV5-3
D: NA
J: TRBJ2-2

DNA: TGTGCCAGCAGCCTCGGACGATCACCTGAAGCTTTCTTT
CDR3: CASSLGRSPEAFF
V: TRBV9
D: NA
J: TRBJ1-1

DNA: TGTGCCACCAGCAGTGTTAATTCACCCCTCCACTTT
CDR3: CATSSVNSPLHF
V: TRBV15
D: NA
J: TRBJ1-6

DNA: TGTGCCACCACCCCCCACATCGGAGACTATGGCTACACCTTC
CDR3: CATTPHIGDYGYTF
V: TRBV15
D: NA
J: TRBJ1-2